This entry lists 8 T cell receptor beta chains sequenced from one sample in a study of blood T cell repertoires in COVID-19. The assay was immunoSEQ multiplex PCR, and TCRdb's table has in-frame clones only and misses some. The sample holds around 80,000 clones, roughly four fifths seen once. Sequencing was carried out using peripheral blood. The receptors here all came from a woman older than 75 with active or convalescent COVID-19.

This sequence joins TRBV5-6 and TRBJ2-6; TRBD1 might be the D (5 bases). V shed 4 bases and J shed 0 bases, with 20 bases lying between them. CDR1 and CDR2 (germline): SGHDT, YYEEEE. CDR3 size: 19 residues. The CDR3 DNA is TGTGCCAGCAGCGCCGACCTTTCCACAGGCTTCTCTGGGGCCAACGTCCTGACTTTC. The encoded protein is CASSADLSTGFSGANVLTF.

The chain combines TRBV5-1 with TRBJ2-1; 7 bases align to TRBD1. Per the germline V gene, CDR1 is SGHRS and CDR2 is YFSETQ. The J segment lost 10 bases and the V segment lost 5 bases, leaving 9 bases of the junction unmatched. This CDR3 is 13 amino acids long. The CDR3 region has the DNA TGCGCCAGCAGTATCGTTGAGGGACAGGAGCAGTTCTTC. Protein sequence: CASSIVEGQEQFF.

The CDR3 reads CAWSVGGAGNYGYTF. The CDR3 nucleotides are TGTGCCTGGAGTGTAGGGGGGGCGGGTAACTATGGCTACACCTTC. This sequence joins TRBV30 and TRBJ1-2; D may be TRBD1 (6 bases). V was shortened by 0 bases and J by 1 base, with 12 bases between the two germline ends. The CDR3 contains 15 residues. CDR1 is GTSNPN, CDR2 SVGIG, per germline (reference sequence).

This clone was picked up many times. The V and J genes are TRBV7-9 and TRBJ2-7; 9 nucleotides align to TRBD1. The V segment lost 5 bases and the J segment 0 bases; nucleotides outside the gene matches: 8. The germline gives CDR1 SEHNR, CDR2 FQNEAQ (reference sequence). The CDR3 consists of 16 residues. CDR3 bases: TGTGCCAGCAGCCCCTTGACAGGGGGTGCCTCCTACGAGCAGTACTTC. This encodes CASSPLTGGASYEQYF.

This chain joins TRBV27 and TRBJ1-2; possible D gene TRBD1, 6 bases. This CDR3 contains 18 residues. Trimming shortened V by 4 bases and J by 7 bases, and 28 bases separated the two germline ends. CDR1 MNHEY and CDR2 SMNVEV come from the germline V gene (reference sequence). CDR3 region: CASSSDRNLIRGGGGYTF. In DNA form, the CDR3 reads TGTGCCAGCAGTTCCGATAGAAATCTTATACGGGGGGGCGGTGGCTACACCTTC.

As DNA, the CDR3 is TGTGCCAGTAGTATCGGATATGGCAGGGGCACTGAAGCTTTCTTT. This encodes CASSIGYGRGTEAFF. V and J are TRBV19 and TRBJ1-1, with a tentative D call TRBD1 (6 bases). The V and J ends lost 3 bases and 4 bases respectively, with 15 bases between them. From germline, CDR1 is LNHDA and CDR2 SQIVND (reference sequence). The CDR3 length is 15 residues.

This chain joins TRBV6-5 and TRBJ2-7; 10 bases match TRBD1. The CDR3 length is 15 residues. Germline CDR1 reads MNHEY; CDR2 reads SVGAGI. V shed 2 bases and J 4 bases; nucleotides not matched to a gene: 5. In DNA, the CDR3 is TGTGCCAGCAGTTACGCCGGGACAGGGGATTACGAGCAGTACTTC. Its protein product is CASSYAGTGDYEQYF.

The rearrangement joins TRBV7-2 to TRBJ1-5; D is ambiguous. Germline lookup yields CDR1 SGHTA and CDR2 FQGNSA. Trimming took off 4 bases at V and 4 bases at J, with 11 bases between the two ends. The CDR3 length is 14 residues. CDR3: CASSSRAGNQPQHF. CDR3 DNA: TGTGCCAGCAGCTCGAGGGCGGGGAATCAGCCCCAGCATTTT.